This T cell receptor (beta chain) was retrieved from a study of early T cells in non-severe SARS-CoV-2 infection listed by TCRdb under 2021. Background on the whole study: Because TCR sequencing relied on bulk RNA taken from unsorted whole blood, pairing of alpha and beta chains was not possible. What the study reported, not specific to this receptor: VDJdb matching was skewed toward anti-spike CD8 responses, so virus-specific expansions were likely underestimated and private and CD4 specificities were missed.

Library preparation was by 5' RACE. Instrument on record: NextSeq 500. To correct for sequencing error and PCR bias, the TCR library protocol tagged individual cDNA molecules with unique molecular identifiers. TCR alpha and beta chains were both sequenced, and the abundances of alpha and beta sequences in each sample were closely correlated with each other. In the source study's methods: Decombinator V4 was used to annotate the V gene, J gene and CDR3 of the TCR sequences. Expanded TCRs were defined as changing significantly between any two time points under a Poisson model with p below 0.0001. TCR abundances were normalised to the total number of TCRs sequenced per sample and were expressed as counts per million. MAIT TCRs were defined by TRAV1-2 paired with TRAJ12, TRAJ20 or TRAJ33, and iNKT TCRs by TRAV10 paired with TRAJ18. A search of VDJdb, accessed on 1 November 2021, was run for TCRs annotated to CMV, EBV and SARS-CoV-2, with TCRs annotated for multiple antigens excluded. Through fastp at Q25 and MiXCR, TCRdb rebuilt clones from the public reads, retaining in-frame beta chains. Rows are unified per CDR3 protein, each entry keeping the most common DNA and genes. The V and J calls and clone size are TCRdb's, not the authors'. The sample data list under 75,000 distinct CDR3 sequences, and 13% of these were observed just once. The ten largest clonotypes hold roughly 8.3% of the sample.

Looking up the germline V gene yields CDR1 MRHNA and CDR2 SNTAGT. From cysteine to phenylalanine, the CDR3 is 14 amino acids long. Solely the CDR3 DNA is kept, with 42 bases framed from the first base. The germline V and J ends show losses of 4 bases and 6 bases respectively, and no gene match explains 0 bases of the junction. This clonotype was recorded at least ten times. Its antigen has not been determined. Base qualities are not provided; no much larger clone lies one nucleotide away. The study was a case-control design nested within a healthcare worker cohort in London, UK, with weekly nasopharyngeal swab PCR tests and blood sampling. Between 23 and 31 March 2020, the week of the UK lockdown, healthcare workers were enrolled and then followed up weekly for as long as 16 weeks.

This clonotype was sampled from an adult who was a healthcare worker with PCR-confirmed SARS-CoV-2 infection or an uninfected control (not recorded which). Sequenced material: whole blood. The V gene is TRBV6-4 and the J gene is TRBJ2-1; TRBD2 fits 13 bases in the junction. The CDR3 in this case is CASSGTSGSNEQFF. In nucleotides, the sequence is TGTGCCAGCAGTGGGACTAGCGGGAGCAATGAGCAGTTCTTC.